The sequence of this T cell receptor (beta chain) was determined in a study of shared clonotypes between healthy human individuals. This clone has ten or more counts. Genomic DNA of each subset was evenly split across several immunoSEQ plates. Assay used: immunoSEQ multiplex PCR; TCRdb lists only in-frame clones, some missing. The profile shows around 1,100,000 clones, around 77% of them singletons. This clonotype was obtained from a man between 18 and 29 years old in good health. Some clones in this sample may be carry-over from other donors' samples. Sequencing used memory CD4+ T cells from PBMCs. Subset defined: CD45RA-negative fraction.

CDR3 loop: CASSFEGAYSNQPQHF. In DNA form, the CDR3 reads TGTGCCAGCAGTTTCGAGGGAGCCTATAGCAATCAGCCCCAGCATTTT. The chain uses TRBV28 and TRBJ1-5; the D is unclear. Germline assignment: CDR1 MDHEN and CDR2 SYDVKM. V dropped 3 bases and J dropped 0 bases, with 12 bases sitting between them. The CDR3 runs to 16 residues.